The clone carrying this T cell receptor (beta chain) came up a few times. This sample was taken from a study of blood T cell repertoires in COVID-19. In the study overall: PBMCs, B-cell-depleted T cells, or T cells were the source of the cDNA or gDNA that made up the material.

V shed 5 bases, J shed 2 bases, and the junction held 4 bases outside the gene matches. Germline-derived CDR1 and CDR2 are KGHSH and LQKENI. The CDR3 sequence is 14 residues long. Authors' processing steps: Reference gene primer amplification yielded estimated nucleated cell counts. The protocol was immunoSEQ multiplex PCR, while the TCRdb copy is restricted to in-frame clones and leaves out a portion. D and trimming come from the DNA, and the V and J calls and clone size come from that table. The sample carries fewer than 200,000 clones, 70% to 90% recorded once. Sequencing input: peripheral blood. The chain combines TRBV18 with TRBJ2-7, with TRBD1 matching over 9 bases. The receptor was derived from a man between 40 and 49 years old with active or convalescent COVID-19. The CDR3 spells CASSDRDRAYEQYF. CDR3 nucleotides: TGTGCCAGCTCAGACCGGGACAGGGCCTACGAGCAGTACTTC.